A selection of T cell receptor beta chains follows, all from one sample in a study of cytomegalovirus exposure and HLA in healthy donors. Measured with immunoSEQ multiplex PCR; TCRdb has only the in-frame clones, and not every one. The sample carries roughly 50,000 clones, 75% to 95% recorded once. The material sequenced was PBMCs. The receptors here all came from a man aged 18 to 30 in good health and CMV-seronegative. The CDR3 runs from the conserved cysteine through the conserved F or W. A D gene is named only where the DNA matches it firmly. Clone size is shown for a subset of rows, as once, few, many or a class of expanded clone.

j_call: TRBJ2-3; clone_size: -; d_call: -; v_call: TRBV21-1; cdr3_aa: CASSMGKRELTDTQYF; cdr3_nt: TGTGCCAGCAGCATGGGTAAGCGGGAATTGACAGATACGCAGTATTTT
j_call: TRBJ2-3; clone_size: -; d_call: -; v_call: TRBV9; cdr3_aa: CASSPPRQDRTDTQYF; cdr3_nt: TGTGCCAGCAGCCCACCTCGACAGGATCGCACAGATACGCAGTATTTT
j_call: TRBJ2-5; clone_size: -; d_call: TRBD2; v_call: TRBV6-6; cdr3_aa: CASSLLAGGLGETQYF; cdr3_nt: TGTGCCAGCAGTTTGCTAGCGGGAGGGCTCGGAGAGACCCAGTACTTC
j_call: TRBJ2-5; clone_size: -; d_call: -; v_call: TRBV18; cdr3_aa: CASSPGQGYETQYF; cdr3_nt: TGTGCCAGCTCACCAGGGCAGGGATACGAGACCCAGTACTTC
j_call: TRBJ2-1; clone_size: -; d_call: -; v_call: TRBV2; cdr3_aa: CASRALTSRREIRNEQFF; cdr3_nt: TGTGCCAGCAGGGCCCTAACGTCGAGACGGGAGATCAGGAATGAGCAGTTCTTC
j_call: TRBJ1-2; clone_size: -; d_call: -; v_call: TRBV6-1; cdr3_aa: CASSDRYYGYTF; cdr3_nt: TGTGCCAGCAGTGACAGGTACTATGGCTACACCTTC
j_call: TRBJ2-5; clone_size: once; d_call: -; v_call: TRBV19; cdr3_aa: CASSMNADRRPETQYF; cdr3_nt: TGTGCCAGTAGTATGAACGCAGACAGGAGGCCAGAGACCCAGTACTTC
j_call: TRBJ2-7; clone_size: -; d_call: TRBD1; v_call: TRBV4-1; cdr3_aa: CASSQGYQGVTYEQYF; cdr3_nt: TGCGCCAGCAGCCAGGGCTACCAGGGGGTGACCTACGAGCAGTACTTC
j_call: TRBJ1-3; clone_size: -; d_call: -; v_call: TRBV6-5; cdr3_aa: CASGLLSSGNTIYF; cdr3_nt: TGTGCCAGCGGTTTGCTGAGCTCTGGAAACACCATATATTTT
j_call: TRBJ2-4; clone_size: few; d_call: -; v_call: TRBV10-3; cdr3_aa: CATRSWTPTLAKNIQYF; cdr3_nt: TGTGCCACCCGCAGTTGGACTCCAACTTTAGCCAAAAACATTCAGTACTTC
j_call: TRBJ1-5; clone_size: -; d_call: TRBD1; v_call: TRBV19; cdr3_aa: CASRLVERQGVQPQHF; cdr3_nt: TGTGCCAGTAGACTCGTCGAAAGACAGGGTGTTCAGCCCCAGCATTTT
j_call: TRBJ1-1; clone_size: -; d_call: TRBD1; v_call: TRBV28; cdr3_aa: CASNPRGTGSKAFF; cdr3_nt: TGTGCCAGCAACCCCCGCGGGACAGGGAGCAAAGCTTTCTTT
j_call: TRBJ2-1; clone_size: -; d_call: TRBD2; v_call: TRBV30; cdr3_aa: CAWSVLWTSDLDEQFF; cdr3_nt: TGTGCCTGGAGTGTACTTTGGACTAGCGATTTAGATGAGCAGTTCTTC
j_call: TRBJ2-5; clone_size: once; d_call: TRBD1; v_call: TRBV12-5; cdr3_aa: CASGPGTAGETQYF; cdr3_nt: TGTGCTAGTGGCCCCGGGACAGCAGGAGAGACCCAGTACTTC
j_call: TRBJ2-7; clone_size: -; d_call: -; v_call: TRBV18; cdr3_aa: CASSQDIYEQYF; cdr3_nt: TGTGCCAGCTCACAGGACATCTACGAGCAGTACTTC
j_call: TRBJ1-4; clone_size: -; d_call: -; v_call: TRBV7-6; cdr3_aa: CASSLYGISAGTNEKLFF; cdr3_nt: TGTGCCAGCAGCTTATACGGGATATCAGCAGGAACCAATGAAAAACTGTTTTTT
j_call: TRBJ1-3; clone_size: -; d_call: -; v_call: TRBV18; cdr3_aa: CASSPLSGQAGNTIYF; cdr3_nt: TGTGCCAGCTCACCCTTGAGCGGGCAGGCGGGAAACACCATATATTTT
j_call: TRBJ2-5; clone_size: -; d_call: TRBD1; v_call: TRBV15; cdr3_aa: CATSRDRDRGGGTQYF; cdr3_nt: TGTGCCACCAGCAGGGACCGGGACAGGGGCGGCGGGACCCAGTACTTC
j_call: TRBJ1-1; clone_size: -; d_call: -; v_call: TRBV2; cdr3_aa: CASSEERGFEAFF; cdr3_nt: TGTGCCAGCAGTGAAGAGCGGGGGTTTGAAGCTTTCTTT
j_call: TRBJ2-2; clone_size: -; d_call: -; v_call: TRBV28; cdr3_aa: CASSEGGWDTKTGELFF; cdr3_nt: TGTGCCAGCAGTGAGGGCGGGTGGGACACAAAAACCGGGGAGCTGTTTTTT
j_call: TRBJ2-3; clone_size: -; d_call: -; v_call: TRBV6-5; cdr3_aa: CASNGQGGTSDTQYF; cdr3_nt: TGTGCCAGCAACGGGCAGGGAGGTACTTCGGATACGCAGTATTTT
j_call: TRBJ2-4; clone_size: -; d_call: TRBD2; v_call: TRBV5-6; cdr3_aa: CASSYYTSGGGIIQYF; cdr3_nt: TGTGCCAGCAGCTACTATACTAGCGGGGGGGGGATCATTCAGTACTTC
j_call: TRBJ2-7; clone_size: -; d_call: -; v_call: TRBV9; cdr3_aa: CASSEEGATGSYEQYF; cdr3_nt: TGTGCCAGCAGCGAGGAAGGGGCGACAGGATCCTACGAGCAGTACTTC
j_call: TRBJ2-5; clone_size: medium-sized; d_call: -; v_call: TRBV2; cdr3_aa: CASEWQWEKTQYF; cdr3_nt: TGTGCCAGCGAGTGGCAGTGGGAGAAGACCCAGTACTTC
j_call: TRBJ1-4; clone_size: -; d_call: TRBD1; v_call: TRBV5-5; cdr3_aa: CASSPSPQGQGQGKKLFF; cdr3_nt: TGTGCCAGCAGCCCAAGCCCCCAAGGCCAGGGACAGGGTAAAAAACTGTTTTTT
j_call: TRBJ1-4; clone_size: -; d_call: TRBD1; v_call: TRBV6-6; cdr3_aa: CASSDGQGVGKLFF; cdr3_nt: TGTGCCAGCAGTGATGGGCAGGGGGTAGGAAAACTGTTTTTT
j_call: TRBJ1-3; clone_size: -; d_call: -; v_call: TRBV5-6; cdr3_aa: CASRGVSGNTIYF; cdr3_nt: TGTGCCAGTCGGGGGGTCTCTGGAAACACCATATATTTT
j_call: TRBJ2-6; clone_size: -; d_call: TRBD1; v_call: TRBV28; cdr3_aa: CASSYIPGQLSGANVLTF; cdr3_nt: TGTGCCAGCAGTTATATTCCGGGACAGCTATCTGGGGCCAACGTCCTGACTTTC